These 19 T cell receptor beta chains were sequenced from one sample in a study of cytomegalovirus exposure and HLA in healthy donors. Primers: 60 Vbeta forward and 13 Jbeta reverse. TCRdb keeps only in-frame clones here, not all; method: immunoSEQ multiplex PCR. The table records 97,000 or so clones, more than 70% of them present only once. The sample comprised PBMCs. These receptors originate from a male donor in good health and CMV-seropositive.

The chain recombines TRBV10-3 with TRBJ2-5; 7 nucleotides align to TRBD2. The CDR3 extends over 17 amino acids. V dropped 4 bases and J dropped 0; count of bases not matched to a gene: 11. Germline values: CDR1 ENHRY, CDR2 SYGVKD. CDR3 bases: TGTGCCATCAGTGGGGATGTGGGAGGGACGAACCAAGAGACCCAGTACTTC. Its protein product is CAISGDVGGTNQETQYF.

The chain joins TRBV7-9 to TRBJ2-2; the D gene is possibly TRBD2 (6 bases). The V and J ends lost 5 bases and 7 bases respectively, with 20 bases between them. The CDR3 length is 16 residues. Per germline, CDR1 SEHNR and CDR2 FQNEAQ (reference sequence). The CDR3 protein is CASSPRGGRYDGELFF. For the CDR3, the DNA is TGTGCCAGCAGCCCCCGAGGAGGGCGCTATGACGGGGAGCTGTTTTTT.

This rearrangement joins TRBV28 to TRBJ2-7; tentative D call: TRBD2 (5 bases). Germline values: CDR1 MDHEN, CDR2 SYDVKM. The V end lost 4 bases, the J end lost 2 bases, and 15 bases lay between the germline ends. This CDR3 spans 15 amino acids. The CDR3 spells CASSSAASNAYEQYF. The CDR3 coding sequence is TGTGCCAGCAGTTCAGCGGCTTCCAATGCCTACGAGCAGTACTTC.

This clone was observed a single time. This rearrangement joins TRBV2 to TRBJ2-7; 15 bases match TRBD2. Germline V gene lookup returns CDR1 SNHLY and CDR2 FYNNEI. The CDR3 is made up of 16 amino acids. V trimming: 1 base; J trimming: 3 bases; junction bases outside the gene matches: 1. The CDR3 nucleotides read TGTGCCAGCAGTGAAGGGACTAGCGGGAGGGACTACGAGCAGTACTTC. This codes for CASSEGTSGRDYEQYF.

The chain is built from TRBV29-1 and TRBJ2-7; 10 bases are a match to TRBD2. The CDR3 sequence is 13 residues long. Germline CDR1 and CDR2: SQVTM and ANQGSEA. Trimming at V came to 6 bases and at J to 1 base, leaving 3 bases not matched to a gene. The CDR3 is CSVRAGGSYEQYF. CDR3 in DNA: TGCAGCGTCAGAGCGGGAGGGTCCTACGAGCAGTACTTC.

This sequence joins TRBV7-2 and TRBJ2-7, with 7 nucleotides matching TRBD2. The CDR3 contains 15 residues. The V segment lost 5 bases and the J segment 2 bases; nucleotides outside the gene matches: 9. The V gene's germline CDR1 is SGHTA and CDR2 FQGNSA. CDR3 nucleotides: TGTGCCAGCAGCCCCAGAGCGGGAAACGCCTACGAGCAGTACTTC. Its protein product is CASSPRAGNAYEQYF. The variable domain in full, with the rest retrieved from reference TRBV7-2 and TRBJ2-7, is GAGVSQSPSNKVTEKGKDVELRCDPISGHTALYWYRQSLGQGLEFLIYFQGNSAPDKSGLPSDRFSAERTGGSVSTLTIQRTQQEDSAVYLCASSPRAGNAYEQYFGPGTRLTVT.

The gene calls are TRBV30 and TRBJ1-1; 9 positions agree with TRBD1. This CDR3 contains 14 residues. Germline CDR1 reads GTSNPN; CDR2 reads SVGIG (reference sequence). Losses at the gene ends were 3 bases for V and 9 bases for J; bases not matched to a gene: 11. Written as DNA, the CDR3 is TGTGCCTGGAGGGACGGACAGGGGCCACGGAAAGCTTTCTTT. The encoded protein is CAWRDGQGPRKAFF.

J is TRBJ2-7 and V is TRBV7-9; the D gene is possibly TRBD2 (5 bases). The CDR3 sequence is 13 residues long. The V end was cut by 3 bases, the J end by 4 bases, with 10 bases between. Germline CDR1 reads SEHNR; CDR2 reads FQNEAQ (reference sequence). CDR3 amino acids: CASSFTGNYEQYF. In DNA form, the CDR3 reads TGTGCCAGCAGCTTTACGGGGAATTACGAGCAGTACTTC.

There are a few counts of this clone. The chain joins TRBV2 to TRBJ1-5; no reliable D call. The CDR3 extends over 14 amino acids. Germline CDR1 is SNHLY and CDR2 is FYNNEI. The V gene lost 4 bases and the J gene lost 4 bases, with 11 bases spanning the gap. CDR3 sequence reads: CASSGSIANQPQHF. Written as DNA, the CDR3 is TGTGCCAGCAGTGGGAGCATAGCGAATCAGCCCCAGCATTTT.

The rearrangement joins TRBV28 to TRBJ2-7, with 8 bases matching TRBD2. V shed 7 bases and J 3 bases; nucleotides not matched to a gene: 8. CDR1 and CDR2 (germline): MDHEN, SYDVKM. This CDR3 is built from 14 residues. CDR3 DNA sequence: TGTGCCAGCAAGATCGGGGGGGACCGCTACGAGCAGTACTTC. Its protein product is CASKIGGDRYEQYF.

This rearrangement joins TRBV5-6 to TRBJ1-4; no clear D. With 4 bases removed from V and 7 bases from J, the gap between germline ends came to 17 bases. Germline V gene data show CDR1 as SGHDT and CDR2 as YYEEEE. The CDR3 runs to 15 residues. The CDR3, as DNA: TGTGCCAGCAGCCTGGCCCCCACTCGGGGTGAAAAACTGTTTTTT. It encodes CASSLAPTRGEKLFF.

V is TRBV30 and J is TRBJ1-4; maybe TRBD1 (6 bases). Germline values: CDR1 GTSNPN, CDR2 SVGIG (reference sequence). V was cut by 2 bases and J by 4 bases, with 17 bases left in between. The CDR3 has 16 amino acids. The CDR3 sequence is CAWSPQSGDHNEKLFF. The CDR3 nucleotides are TGTGCCTGGAGTCCCCAGTCAGGGGACCATAATGAAAAACTGTTTTTT.

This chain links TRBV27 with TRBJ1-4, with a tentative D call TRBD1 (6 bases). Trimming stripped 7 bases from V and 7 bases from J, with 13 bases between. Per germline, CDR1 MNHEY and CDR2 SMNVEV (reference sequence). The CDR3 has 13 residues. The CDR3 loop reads CASNAGEGEKLFF. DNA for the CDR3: TGTGCCAGCAACGCAGGGGAGGGTGAAAAACTGTTTTTT.

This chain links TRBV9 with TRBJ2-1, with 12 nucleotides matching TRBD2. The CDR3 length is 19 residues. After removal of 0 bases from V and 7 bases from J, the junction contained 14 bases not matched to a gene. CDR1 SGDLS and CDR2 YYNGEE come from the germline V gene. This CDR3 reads CASSVVDRGRLAGVNEQFF. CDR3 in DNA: TGTGCCAGCAGCGTAGTAGACAGGGGGCGACTAGCGGGAGTTAATGAGCAGTTCTTC.

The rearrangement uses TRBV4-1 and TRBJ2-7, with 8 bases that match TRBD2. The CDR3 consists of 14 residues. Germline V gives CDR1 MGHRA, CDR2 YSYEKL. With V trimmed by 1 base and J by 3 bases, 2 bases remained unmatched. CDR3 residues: CASSQVLADYEQYF. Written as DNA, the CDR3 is TGCGCCAGCAGCCAAGTACTAGCGGACTACGAGCAGTACTTC.

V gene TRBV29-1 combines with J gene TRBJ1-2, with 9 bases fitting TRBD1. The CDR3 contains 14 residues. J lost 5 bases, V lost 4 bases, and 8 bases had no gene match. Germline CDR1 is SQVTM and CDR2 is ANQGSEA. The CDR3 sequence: CSVGKGTGKYGYTF. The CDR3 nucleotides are TGCAGCGTTGGGAAGGGGACAGGGAAATATGGCTACACCTTC.

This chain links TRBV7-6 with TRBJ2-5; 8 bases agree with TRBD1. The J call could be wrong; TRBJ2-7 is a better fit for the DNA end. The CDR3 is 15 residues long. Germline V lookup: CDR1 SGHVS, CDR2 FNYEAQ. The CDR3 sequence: CASSLRQGSSYEQYF. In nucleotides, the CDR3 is TGTGCCAGCAGCTTAAGACAGGGGAGCTCCTACGAGCAGTACTTC.

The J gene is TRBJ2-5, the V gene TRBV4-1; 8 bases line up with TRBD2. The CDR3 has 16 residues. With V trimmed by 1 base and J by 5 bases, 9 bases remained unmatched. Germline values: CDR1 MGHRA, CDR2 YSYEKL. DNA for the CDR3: TGCGCCAGCAGCCAAGGAATAGCGGGGTCCGGGGAGACCCAGTACTTC. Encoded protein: CASSQGIAGSGETQYF.

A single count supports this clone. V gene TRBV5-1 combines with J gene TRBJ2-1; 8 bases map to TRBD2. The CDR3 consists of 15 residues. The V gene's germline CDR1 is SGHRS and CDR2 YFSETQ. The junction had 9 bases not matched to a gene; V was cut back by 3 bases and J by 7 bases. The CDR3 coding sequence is TGCGCCAGCAGCTACGGGGGGGTAAATGTAAATGAGCAGTTCTTC. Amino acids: CASSYGGVNVNEQFF.